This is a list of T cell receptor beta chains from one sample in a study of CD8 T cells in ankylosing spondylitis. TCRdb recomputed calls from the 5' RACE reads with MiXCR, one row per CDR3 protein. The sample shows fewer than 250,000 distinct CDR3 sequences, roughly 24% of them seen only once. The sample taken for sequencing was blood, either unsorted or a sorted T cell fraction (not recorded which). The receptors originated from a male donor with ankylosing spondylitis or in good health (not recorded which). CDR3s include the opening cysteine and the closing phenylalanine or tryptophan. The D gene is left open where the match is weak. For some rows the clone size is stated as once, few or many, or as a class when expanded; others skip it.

CDR3 protein: CASSMAGYNEQFF
CDR3 DNA: TGTGCCAGTTCGATGGCCGGCTACAATGAGCAGTTCTTC
clone size: once
V gene: TRBV6-4
D gene: NA
J gene: TRBJ2-1

CDR3 protein: CSAYPRTEYGYTF
CDR3 DNA: TGCAGTGCTTACCCGCGGACGGAGTATGGCTACACCTTC
clone size: many
V gene: TRBV20-1
D gene: NA
J gene: TRBJ1-2

CDR3 protein: CASSPDNTYEQYF
CDR3 DNA: TGTGCCAGCAGCCCGGACAATACCTACGAGCAGTACTTC
clone size: NA
V gene: TRBV7-2
D gene: NA
J gene: TRBJ2-7

CDR3 protein: CSARVGTSGSDTQYF
CDR3 DNA: TGCAGTGCTAGAGTCGGGACTAGCGGGTCAGATACGCAGTATTTT
clone size: NA
V gene: TRBV20-1
D gene: TRBD2
J gene: TRBJ2-3

CDR3 protein: CASSFGAGGTGELFF
CDR3 DNA: TGTGCCAGCAGTTTTGGTGCCGGAGGGACCGGGGAGCTGTTTTTT
clone size: NA
V gene: TRBV12-3/TRBV12-4
D gene: NA
J gene: TRBJ2-2

CDR3 protein: CASSLGMGSYNSPLHF
CDR3 DNA: TGTGCCAGCAGCTTGGGTATGGGCAGCTATAATTCACCCCTCCACTTT
clone size: few
V gene: TRBV7-9
D gene: NA
J gene: TRBJ1-6

CDR3 protein: CASSWALSTDTQYF
CDR3 DNA: TGTGCCAGCAGTTGGGCACTAAGCACAGATACGCAGTATTTT
clone size: many
V gene: TRBV5-5
D gene: NA
J gene: TRBJ2-3

CDR3 protein: CSARVGRINQPQHF
CDR3 DNA: TGCAGTGCTAGAGTTGGACGGATCAATCAGCCCCAGCATTTT
clone size: many
V gene: TRBV20-1
D gene: NA
J gene: TRBJ1-5

CDR3 protein: CASILTGGTEAFF
CDR3 DNA: TGTGCCAGCATACTGACAGGGGGCACTGAAGCTTTCTTT
clone size: many
V gene: TRBV2
D gene: TRBD1
J gene: TRBJ1-1

CDR3 protein: CSATDRVHEQYF
CDR3 DNA: TGCAGTGCCACGGACAGGGTCCACGAGCAGTACTTC
clone size: NA
V gene: TRBV20-1
D gene: TRBD1
J gene: TRBJ2-7

CDR3 protein: CSASLASSEQFF
CDR3 DNA: TGCAGTGCTAGTCTAGCGAGTTCTGAGCAGTTCTTC
clone size: NA
V gene: TRBV20-1
D gene: NA
J gene: TRBJ2-1

CDR3 protein: CSARDESGTRTYEQYF
CDR3 DNA: TGCAGTGCTAGAGATGAATCCGGGACTAGGACCTACGAGCAGTACTTC
clone size: NA
V gene: TRBV20-1
D gene: TRBD2
J gene: TRBJ2-7

CDR3 protein: CASSPGTDLEPQHF
CDR3 DNA: TGTGCCAGCAGCCCCGGGACGGACCTGGAGCCCCAGCATTTT
clone size: many
V gene: TRBV6-1
D gene: NA
J gene: TRBJ1-5

CDR3 protein: CASSLALEVPGNTIYF
CDR3 DNA: TGTGCCAGCAGTTTAGCCTTAGAGGTACCAGGAAACACCATATATTTT
clone size: NA
V gene: TRBV12-3/TRBV12-4
D gene: NA
J gene: TRBJ1-3

CDR3 protein: CSARDGVQETQYF
CDR3 DNA: TGCAGTGCTAGAGATGGGGTCCAAGAGACCCAGTACTTC
clone size: NA
V gene: TRBV20-1
D gene: NA
J gene: TRBJ2-5

CDR3 protein: CASSSQTSGTDTQYF
CDR3 DNA: TGTGCCAGCAGCAGCCAGACTAGCGGCACAGATACGCAGTATTTT
clone size: NA
V gene: TRBV5-5
D gene: TRBD2
J gene: TRBJ2-3

CDR3 protein: CATHRGRTEAFF
CDR3 DNA: TGTGCCACCCACAGGGGGAGAACTGAAGCTTTCTTT
clone size: many
V gene: TRBV6-5
D gene: TRBD1
J gene: TRBJ1-1

CDR3 protein: CASSPNGQATYEQYF
CDR3 DNA: TGTGCCAGCAGCCCCAACGGGCAGGCCACCTACGAGCAGTACTTC
clone size: many
V gene: TRBV7-8
D gene: NA
J gene: TRBJ2-7

CDR3 protein: CASSLQGLEYGTYF
CDR3 DNA: TGTGCCAGCAGTTTACAGGGGCTCGAATACGGCACGTACTTC
clone size: NA
V gene: TRBV12-3/TRBV12-4
D gene: NA
J gene: TRBJ2-7

CDR3 protein: CAISPSNQPQHF
CDR3 DNA: TGTGCCATCAGTCCCAGTAATCAGCCCCAGCATTTT
clone size: few
V gene: TRBV10-3
D gene: NA
J gene: TRBJ1-5

CDR3 protein: CASSLGIGSGNTIYF
CDR3 DNA: TGTGCCAGCAGCCTGGGGATCGGCTCTGGAAACACCATATATTTT
clone size: few
V gene: TRBV5-4
D gene: NA
J gene: TRBJ1-3

CDR3 protein: CASSPTSRETQYF
CDR3 DNA: TGTGCCAGCAGCCCAACGAGTCGAGAGACCCAGTACTTC
clone size: NA
V gene: TRBV7-2
D gene: NA
J gene: TRBJ2-5

CDR3 protein: CSASGRWETQYF
CDR3 DNA: TGCAGTGCTAGTGGCAGATGGGAGACCCAGTACTTC
clone size: many
V gene: TRBV20-1
D gene: NA
J gene: TRBJ2-5

CDR3 protein: CASSKGSNTEAFF
CDR3 DNA: TGTGCCAGCAGCAAAGGGTCCAACACTGAAGCTTTCTTT
clone size: many
V gene: TRBV7-9
D gene: NA
J gene: TRBJ1-1

CDR3 protein: CASSPHRRGKNTEAFF
CDR3 DNA: TGCGCCAGCAGCCCTCACAGGAGGGGGAAGAACACTGAAGCTTTCTTT
clone size: few
V gene: TRBV5-1
D gene: NA
J gene: TRBJ1-1

CDR3 protein: CSVSRGFYNEQFF
CDR3 DNA: TGCAGCGTTAGCAGGGGCTTTTACAATGAGCAGTTCTTC
clone size: few
V gene: TRBV29-1
D gene: NA
J gene: TRBJ2-1

CDR3 protein: CATDRGLGTDTQYF
CDR3 DNA: TGTGCCACCGACAGGGGGCTGGGCACAGATACGCAGTATTTT
clone size: NA
V gene: TRBV10-3
D gene: TRBD1
J gene: TRBJ2-3

CDR3 protein: CASRQGSYNEQFF
CDR3 DNA: TGCGCCAGCAGACAGGGGTCCTACAATGAGCAGTTCTTC
clone size: many
V gene: TRBV5-1
D gene: TRBD1
J gene: TRBJ2-1

CDR3 protein: CSVEVGQGSTDTQYF
CDR3 DNA: TGCAGCGTTGAAGTGGGGCAGGGCAGCACAGATACGCAGTATTTT
clone size: many
V gene: TRBV29-1
D gene: NA
J gene: TRBJ2-3

CDR3 protein: CASSGTGLLTDTQYF
CDR3 DNA: TGTGCCAGCAGTGGTACGGGACTCCTCACAGATACGCAGTATTTT
clone size: few
V gene: TRBV12-3/TRBV12-4
D gene: NA
J gene: TRBJ2-3

CDR3 protein: CASSFGQKVGNEQFF
CDR3 DNA: TGTGCCAGCAGCTTCGGGCAAAAAGTGGGCAATGAGCAGTTCTTC
clone size: NA
V gene: TRBV7-2
D gene: NA
J gene: TRBJ2-1

CDR3 protein: CASSQGVLAGGDTQYF
CDR3 DNA: TGCGCCAGCAGCCAAGGGGTCCTAGCGGGAGGCGATACGCAGTATTTT
clone size: NA
V gene: TRBV4-1
D gene: TRBD2
J gene: TRBJ2-3

CDR3 protein: CSASPTSGRVSEQFF
CDR3 DNA: TGCAGTGCTTCCCCGACTAGCGGGAGAGTCAGTGAGCAGTTCTTC
clone size: NA
V gene: TRBV20-1
D gene: TRBD2
J gene: TRBJ2-1

CDR3 protein: CASSPGQLDYEQYF
CDR3 DNA: TGCGCCAGCAGCCCGGGACAGCTGGACTACGAGCAGTACTTC
clone size: many
V gene: TRBV5-1
D gene: TRBD1
J gene: TRBJ2-7

CDR3 protein: CASSRGVADTQYF
CDR3 DNA: TGTGCCAGCAGTCGGGGAGTAGCAGATACGCAGTATTTT
clone size: NA
V gene: TRBV6-6
D gene: NA
J gene: TRBJ2-3

CDR3 protein: CASSYSNAGPYGYTF
CDR3 DNA: TGTGCCAGCAGTTACTCGAATGCAGGGCCCTATGGCTACACCTTC
clone size: NA
V gene: TRBV6-5
D gene: NA
J gene: TRBJ1-2

CDR3 protein: CASGGQGYNEQFF
CDR3 DNA: TGTGCCAGCGGAGGACAGGGGTACAATGAGCAGTTCTTC
clone size: NA
V gene: TRBV2
D gene: TRBD1
J gene: TRBJ2-1

CDR3 protein: CASSLMGQVAYEQYF
CDR3 DNA: TGTGCCAGCAGCTTGATGGGACAGGTTGCCTACGAGCAGTACTTC
clone size: NA
V gene: TRBV7-2
D gene: TRBD1
J gene: TRBJ2-7

CDR3 protein: CAATGGINQPQHF
CDR3 DNA: TGTGCCGCAACCGGAGGGATCAATCAGCCCCAGCATTTT
clone size: many
V gene: TRBV10-3
D gene: NA
J gene: TRBJ1-5

CDR3 protein: CASKAGGGADTQYF
CDR3 DNA: TGCGCCAGCAAGGCGGGAGGGGGGGCAGATACGCAGTATTTT
clone size: NA
V gene: TRBV4-3
D gene: TRBD2
J gene: TRBJ2-3

CDR3 protein: CSAGVRGGRFYNEQFF
CDR3 DNA: TGCAGTGCTGGGGTTCGGGGCGGGAGATTCTACAATGAGCAGTTCTTC
clone size: NA
V gene: TRBV20-1
D gene: TRBD2
J gene: TRBJ2-1

CDR3 protein: CATSDRVAGGPSDTQYF
CDR3 DNA: TGTGCCACCAGTGATCGAGTAGCGGGAGGGCCCTCAGATACGCAGTATTTT
clone size: many
V gene: TRBV24-1
D gene: TRBD2
J gene: TRBJ2-3

CDR3 protein: CASSPDIGRGYTF
CDR3 DNA: TGTGCCAGCAGTCCGGACATCGGTCGTGGCTACACCTTC
clone size: NA
V gene: TRBV12-3/TRBV12-4
D gene: NA
J gene: TRBJ1-2

CDR3 protein: CASRRPSSGNTIYF
CDR3 DNA: TGTGCCAGCCGCCGGCCGTCCTCTGGAAACACCATATATTTT
clone size: few
V gene: TRBV5-5
D gene: NA
J gene: TRBJ1-3

CDR3 protein: CSARGGDTQYF
CDR3 DNA: TGCAGTGCTAGAGGCGGAGATACGCAGTATTTT
clone size: few
V gene: TRBV20-1
D gene: NA
J gene: TRBJ2-3

CDR3 protein: CSARKQGIVGNTIYF
CDR3 DNA: TGCAGTGCTCGCAAACAGGGTATTGTAGGAAACACCATATATTTT
clone size: few
V gene: TRBV20-1
D gene: NA
J gene: TRBJ1-3

CDR3 protein: CASSYTTDTGELFF
CDR3 DNA: TGTGCCAGCAGTTACACGACAGACACCGGGGAGCTGTTTTTT
clone size: NA
V gene: TRBV6-5
D gene: NA
J gene: TRBJ2-2

CDR3 protein: CASSSQGSTVQPQHF
CDR3 DNA: TGTGCCAGCAGCTCACAGGGGTCGACCGTTCAGCCCCAGCATTTT
clone size: NA
V gene: TRBV7-9
D gene: TRBD1
J gene: TRBJ1-5

CDR3 protein: CSVSGANVLTF
CDR3 DNA: TGCAGCGTCTCGGGGGCCAACGTCCTGACTTTC
clone size: few
V gene: TRBV29-1
D gene: NA
J gene: TRBJ2-6

CDR3 protein: CASTLSGVAATGELFF
CDR3 DNA: TGTGCCAGCACCCTGTCCGGAGTAGCAGCCACCGGGGAGCTGTTTTTT
clone size: NA
V gene: TRBV27
D gene: NA
J gene: TRBJ2-2

CDR3 protein: CASSVGGRAWTGELFF
CDR3 DNA: TGTGCCAGCAGCGTCGGCGGGAGGGCCTGGACCGGGGAGCTGTTTTTT
clone size: few
V gene: TRBV9
D gene: TRBD2
J gene: TRBJ2-2

CDR3 protein: CASGQGFEQFF
CDR3 DNA: TGTGCCAGCGGACAGGGTTTTGAGCAGTTCTTC
clone size: many
V gene: TRBV12-3/TRBV12-4
D gene: TRBD1
J gene: TRBJ2-1

CDR3 protein: CASSLESLADWETQYF
CDR3 DNA: TGCGCCAGCAGCTTGGAGAGCCTAGCGGATTGGGAGACCCAGTACTTC
clone size: few
V gene: TRBV5-1
D gene: TRBD2
J gene: TRBJ2-5

CDR3 protein: CASRQAGAVSDTQYF
CDR3 DNA: TGCGCCAGCAGACAGGCGGGGGCGGTATCAGATACGCAGTATTTT
clone size: many
V gene: TRBV5-1
D gene: NA
J gene: TRBJ2-3

CDR3 protein: CSVMLAGGKAYEQYF
CDR3 DNA: TGCAGCGTAATGCTGGCCGGCGGGAAGGCCTACGAGCAGTACTTC
clone size: few
V gene: TRBV29-1
D gene: NA
J gene: TRBJ2-7

CDR3 protein: CSAILPGGSSYEQYF
CDR3 DNA: TGCAGTGCTATTCTCCCGGGGGGGAGCTCCTACGAGCAGTACTTC
clone size: many
V gene: TRBV20-1
D gene: TRBD2
J gene: TRBJ2-7

CDR3 protein: CASRPTLTSYNEQFF
CDR3 DNA: TGTGCCAGCAGACCCACCCTCACCTCTTACAATGAGCAGTTCTTC
clone size: few
V gene: TRBV6-1
D gene: NA
J gene: TRBJ2-1